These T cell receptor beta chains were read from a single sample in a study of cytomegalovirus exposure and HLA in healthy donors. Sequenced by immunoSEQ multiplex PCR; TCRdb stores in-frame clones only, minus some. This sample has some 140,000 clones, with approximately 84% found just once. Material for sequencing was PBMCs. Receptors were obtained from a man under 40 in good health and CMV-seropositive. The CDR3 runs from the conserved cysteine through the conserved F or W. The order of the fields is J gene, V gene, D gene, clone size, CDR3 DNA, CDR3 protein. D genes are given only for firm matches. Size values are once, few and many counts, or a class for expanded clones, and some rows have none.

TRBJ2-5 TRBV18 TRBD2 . TGTGCCAGCTCACCACTAGGGACTAGGCAAGAGACCCAGTACTTC CASSPLGTRQETQYF
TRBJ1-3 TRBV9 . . TGTGCCAGCAGCGTAGAGGGGCTGGGCCTCTCTGGAAACACCATATATTTT CASSVEGLGLSGNTIYF
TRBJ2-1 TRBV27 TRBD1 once TGTGCCAGCAGTCCACTGACAGGGAGAGCCTACAATGAGCAGTTCTTC CASSPLTGRAYNEQFF
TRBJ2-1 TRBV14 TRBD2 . TGTGCCAGCAGCCGGAGGCTAGCGGGAGGGGAGCAGTTCTTC CASSRRLAGGEQFF
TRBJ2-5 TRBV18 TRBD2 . TGTGCCAGCTCATCTCTAGCGGGGCAAGAGACCCAGTACTTC CASSSLAGQETQYF
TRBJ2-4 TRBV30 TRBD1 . TGTGCCTGGAGTGTAGGGGGCCTAGGAGCCAAAAACATTCAGTACTTC CAWSVGGLGAKNIQYF
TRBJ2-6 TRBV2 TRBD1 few TGTGCCAGCAGGCCCCCTGGACAGGGCAGCTCTGGGGCCAACGTCCTGACTTTC CASRPPGQGSSGANVLTF
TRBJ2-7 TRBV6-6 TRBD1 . TGTGCCAGCAGTTACTCCGGGACAGGGGGCGAGCAGTACTTC CASSYSGTGGEQYF
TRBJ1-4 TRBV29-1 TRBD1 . TGCAGCGTTGAGCCCGCAGGGGGGAGAAAACTGTTTTTT CSVEPAGGRKLFF
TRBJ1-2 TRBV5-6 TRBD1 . TGTGCCAGCAGCTTAAGGGGGCCGAACTATGGCTACACCTTC CASSLRGPNYGYTF
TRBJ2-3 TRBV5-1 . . TGCGCCAGCAGCTTGGATGGTAGCGGCACAGATACGCAGTATTTT CASSLDGSGTDTQYF
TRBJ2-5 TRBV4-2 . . TGTGCCAGCAGCCAAGCGGCGTCGGGTTACCAAGAGACCCAGTACTTC CASSQAASGYQETQYF
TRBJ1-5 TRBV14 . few TGTGCCAGCAGCCAAGACCTCTATCAGCCCCAGCATTTT CASSQDLYQPQHF
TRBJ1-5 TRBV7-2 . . TGTGCCAGCAGCGTGGATGGGGCCGCGGGGCAGCCCCAGCATTTT CASSVDGAAGQPQHF
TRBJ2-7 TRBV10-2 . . TGCGCCAGCAGTGAGACAGGGACTATTCGCGAGCAGTACTTC CASSETGTIREQYF
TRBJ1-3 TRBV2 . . TGTGCCAGCAGTGAAGTGGGCCCTGGAAACACCATATATTTT CASSEVGPGNTIYF
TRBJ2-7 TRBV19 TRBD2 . TGTGCCAGTAGTATAGCGGGAGGGCCTTACGAGCAGTACTTC CASSIAGGPYEQYF
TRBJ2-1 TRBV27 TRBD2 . TGTGCCAGCAGGTCCCTAGCGGGTTTACTGAATGAGCAGTTCTTC CASRSLAGLLNEQFF
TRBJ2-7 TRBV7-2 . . TGTGCCAGCAGCTTAGCCCGCAGCTCCTACGAGCAGTACTTC CASSLARSSYEQYF
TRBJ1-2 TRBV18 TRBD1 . TGTGCCAGCCGGACAGGGGGGCACTATGGCTACACCTTC CASRTGGHYGYTF
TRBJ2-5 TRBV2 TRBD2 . TGTGCCAGCAGTGTCGGACTAGCGGGGGAAGAGACCCAGTACTTC CASSVGLAGEETQYF
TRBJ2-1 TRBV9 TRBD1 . TGTGCCAGCAGCGCGGACAGGTCTAATGAGCAGTTCTTC CASSADRSNEQFF
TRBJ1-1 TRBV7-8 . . TGTGCCAGCAGCAGAGACACGTTGGACACTGAAGCTTTCTTT CASSRDTLDTEAFF
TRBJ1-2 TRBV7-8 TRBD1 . TGTGCCAGCAGCCCCACCGACAGGGAGCTTGGCTACACCTTC CASSPTDRELGYTF